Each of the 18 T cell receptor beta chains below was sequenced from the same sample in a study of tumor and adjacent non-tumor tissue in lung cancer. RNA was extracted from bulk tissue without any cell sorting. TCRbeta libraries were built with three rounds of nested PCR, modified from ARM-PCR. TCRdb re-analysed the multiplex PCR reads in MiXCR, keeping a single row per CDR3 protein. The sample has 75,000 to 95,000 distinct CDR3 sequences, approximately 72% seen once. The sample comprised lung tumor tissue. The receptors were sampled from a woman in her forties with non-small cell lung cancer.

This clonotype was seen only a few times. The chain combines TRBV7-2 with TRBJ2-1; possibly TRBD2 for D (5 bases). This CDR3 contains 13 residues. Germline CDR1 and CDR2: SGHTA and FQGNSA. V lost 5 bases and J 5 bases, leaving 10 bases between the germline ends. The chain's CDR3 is CASSVVGDNEQFF. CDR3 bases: TGTGCCAGCAGCGTAGTCGGGGACAATGAGCAGTTCTTC.

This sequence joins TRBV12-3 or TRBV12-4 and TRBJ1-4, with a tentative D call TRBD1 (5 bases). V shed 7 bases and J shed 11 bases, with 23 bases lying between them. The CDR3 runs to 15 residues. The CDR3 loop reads CASTLGDPGRGKLFF. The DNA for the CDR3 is TGTGCCAGCACCTTGGGGGACCCAGGACGTGGGAAACTGTTTTTT.

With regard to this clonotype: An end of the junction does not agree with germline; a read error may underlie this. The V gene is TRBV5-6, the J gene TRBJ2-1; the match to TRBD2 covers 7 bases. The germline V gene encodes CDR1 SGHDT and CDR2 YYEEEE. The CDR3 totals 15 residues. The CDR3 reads CAGSLIGPRGDEQFF. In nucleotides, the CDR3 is TGTGCCGGCAGCTTGATAGGACCCCGGGGGGATGAGCAGTTCTTC.

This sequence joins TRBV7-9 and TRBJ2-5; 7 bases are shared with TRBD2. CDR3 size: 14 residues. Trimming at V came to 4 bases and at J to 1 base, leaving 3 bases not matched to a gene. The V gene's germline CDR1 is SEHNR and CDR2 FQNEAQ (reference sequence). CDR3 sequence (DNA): TGTGCCAGCAGCTGGGGCGGGAGCCAAGAGACCCAGTACTTC. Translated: CASSWGGSQETQYF.

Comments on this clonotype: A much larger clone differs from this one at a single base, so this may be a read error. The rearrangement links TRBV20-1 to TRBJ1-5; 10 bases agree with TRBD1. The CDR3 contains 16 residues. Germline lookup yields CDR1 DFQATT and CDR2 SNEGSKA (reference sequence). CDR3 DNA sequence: TGCAATGCTTCTTACCGGGACAGGGGCCACGATCAGCCCCAGCATTTT. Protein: CNASYRDRGHDQPQHF.

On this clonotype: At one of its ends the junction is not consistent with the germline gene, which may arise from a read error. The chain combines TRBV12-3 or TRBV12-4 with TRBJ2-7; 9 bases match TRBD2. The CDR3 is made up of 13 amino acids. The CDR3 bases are TGTGCCAGCAGTCTGCTTAGCGGGGGCACAAGCTATTTC. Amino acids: CASSLLSGGTSYF.

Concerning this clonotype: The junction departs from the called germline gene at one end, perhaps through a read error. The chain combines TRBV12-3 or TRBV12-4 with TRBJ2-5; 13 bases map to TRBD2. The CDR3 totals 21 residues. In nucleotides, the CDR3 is TGTGCCAGCAGTTTAGGATGGGGCCGACTAGCGGGGGGACAGCCCCAAGAGACGCAGTACTTC. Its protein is CASSLGWGRLAGGQPQETQYF.

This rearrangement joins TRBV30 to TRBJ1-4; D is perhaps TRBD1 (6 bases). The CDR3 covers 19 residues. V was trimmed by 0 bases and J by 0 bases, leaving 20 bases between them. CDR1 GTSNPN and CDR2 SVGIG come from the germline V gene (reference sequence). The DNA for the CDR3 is TGTGCCTGGAGTGTAAGTCGGGACATGGAACATGCAACTAATGAAAAACTGTTTTTT. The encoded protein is CAWSVSRDMEHATNEKLFF. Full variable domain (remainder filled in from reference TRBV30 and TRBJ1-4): SQTIHQWPATLVQPVGSPLSLECTVEGTSNPNLYWYRQAAGRGLQLLFYSVGIGQISSEVPQNLSASRPQDRQFILSSKKLLLSDSGFYLCAWSVSRDMEHATNEKLFFGSGTQLSVL.

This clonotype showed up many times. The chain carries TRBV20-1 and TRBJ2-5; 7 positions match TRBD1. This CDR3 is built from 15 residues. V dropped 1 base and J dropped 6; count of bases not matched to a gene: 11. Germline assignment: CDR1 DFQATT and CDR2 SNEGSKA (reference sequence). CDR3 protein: CSARGPRQGGQTQYF. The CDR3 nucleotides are TGCAGTGCTAGAGGCCCGAGACAGGGTGGGCAGACCCAGTACTTC.

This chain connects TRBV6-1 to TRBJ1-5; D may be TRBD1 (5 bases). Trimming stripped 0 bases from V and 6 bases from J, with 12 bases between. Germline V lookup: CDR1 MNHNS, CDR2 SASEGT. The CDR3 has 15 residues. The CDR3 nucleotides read TGTGCCAGCAGTGAAGCACATGGTGACAGTCAGCCCCAGCATTTT. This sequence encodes CASSEAHGDSQPQHF.

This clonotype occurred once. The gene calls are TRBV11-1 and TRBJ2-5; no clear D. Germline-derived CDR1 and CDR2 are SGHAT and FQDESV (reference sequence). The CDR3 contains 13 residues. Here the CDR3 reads CVNSQRGMSTQYF. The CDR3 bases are TGTGTCAACAGCCAACGTGGGATGTCGACCCAGTACTTC.

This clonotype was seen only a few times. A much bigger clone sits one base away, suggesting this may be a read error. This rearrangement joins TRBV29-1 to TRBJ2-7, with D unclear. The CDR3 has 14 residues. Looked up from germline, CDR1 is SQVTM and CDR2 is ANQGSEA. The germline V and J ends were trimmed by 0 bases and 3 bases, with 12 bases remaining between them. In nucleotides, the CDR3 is TGCAGCGTTGAAGATAGTAGGGCCAGCTACGAGCAGTACTTC. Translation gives CSVEDSRASYEQYF.

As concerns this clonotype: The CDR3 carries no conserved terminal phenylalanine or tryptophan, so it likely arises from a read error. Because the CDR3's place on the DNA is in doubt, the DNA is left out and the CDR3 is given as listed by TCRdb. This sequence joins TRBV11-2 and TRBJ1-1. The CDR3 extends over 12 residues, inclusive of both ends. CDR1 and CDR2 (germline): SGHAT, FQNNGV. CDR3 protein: CAGSNSGFETFL.

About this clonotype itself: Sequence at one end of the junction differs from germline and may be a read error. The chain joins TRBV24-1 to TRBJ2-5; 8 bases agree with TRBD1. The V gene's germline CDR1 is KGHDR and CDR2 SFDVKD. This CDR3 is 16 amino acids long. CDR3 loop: CATCDSRTGRRETQYF. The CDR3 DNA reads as TGTGCCACCTGTGATTCACGGACAGGGCGTCGGGAGACCCAGTACTTC.

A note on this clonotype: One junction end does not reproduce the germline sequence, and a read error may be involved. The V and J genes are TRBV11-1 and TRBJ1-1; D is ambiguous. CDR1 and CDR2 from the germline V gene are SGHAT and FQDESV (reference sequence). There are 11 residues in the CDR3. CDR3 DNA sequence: TGTGTCAGCAGCTCGAAGACTGAAGCTTTCTTT. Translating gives CVSSSKTEAFF.

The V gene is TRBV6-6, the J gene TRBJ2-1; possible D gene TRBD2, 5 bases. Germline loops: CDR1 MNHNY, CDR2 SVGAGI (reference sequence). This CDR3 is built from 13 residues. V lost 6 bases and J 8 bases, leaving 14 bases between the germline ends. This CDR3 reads CASRGEEVDEQFF. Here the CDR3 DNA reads TGTGCCAGCAGAGGAGAGGAGGTGGATGAGCAGTTCTTC.

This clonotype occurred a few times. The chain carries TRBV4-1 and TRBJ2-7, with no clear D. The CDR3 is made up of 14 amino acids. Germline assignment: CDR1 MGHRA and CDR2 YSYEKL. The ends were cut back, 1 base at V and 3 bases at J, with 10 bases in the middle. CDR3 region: CASSQGPRVYEQYF. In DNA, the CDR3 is TGCGCCAGCAGCCAAGGCCCGAGAGTCTACGAGCAGTACTTC.

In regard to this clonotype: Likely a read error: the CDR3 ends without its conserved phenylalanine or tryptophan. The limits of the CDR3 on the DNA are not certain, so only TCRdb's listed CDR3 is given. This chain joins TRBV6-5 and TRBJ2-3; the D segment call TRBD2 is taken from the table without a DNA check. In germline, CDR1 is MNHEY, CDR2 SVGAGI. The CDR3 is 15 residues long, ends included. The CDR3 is CVSSTSASSLGHLYY.